The 25 T cell receptor beta chains reported below all come from one sample, sequenced in a study of blood T cell repertoires in COVID-19. The assay was immunoSEQ multiplex PCR, and TCRdb's table has in-frame clones only and misses some. Of fewer than 300,000 clones in the sample, 65% to 90% are singletons; the top ten hold more than 4.5%. The sample was peripheral blood. These receptors originate from a man between 45 and 60 years old with active or convalescent COVID-19.

The genes are TRBV5-1 and TRBJ2-7; 8 bases map to TRBD1. The ends lost 3 bases at V and 2 bases at J; junction bases unmatched: 4. The CDR3 runs 14 residues. Per the germline V gene, CDR1 is SGHRS and CDR2 is YFSETQ. The CDR3 loop reads CASSSRGPTYEQYF. CDR3 DNA: TGCGCCAGCAGCTCCAGGGGGCCGACCTACGAGCAGTACTTC.

V gene TRBV19 combines with J gene TRBJ1-5; no clear D gene. The CDR3 covers 16 residues. CDR1 LNHDA and CDR2 SQIVND come from the germline V gene (reference sequence). V was clipped by 10 bases and J by 0 bases, with 19 bases between them. The CDR3 here is CATLDGRSYSNQPQHF. In DNA, the CDR3 is TGTGCCACATTAGATGGCAGGTCCTATAGCAATCAGCCCCAGCATTTT.

This clone showed up just once. V and J are TRBV7-2 and TRBJ2-5, with TRBD2 matching over 12 bases. Looked up from germline, CDR1 is SGHTA and CDR2 is FQGNSA. Trimming cost V 3 bases and J 8 bases; bases outside gene matches: 13. The CDR3 is made up of 17 amino acids. The CDR3 reads CASSLVLAGGGQGTQYF. CDR3 in DNA: TGTGCCAGCAGCTTGGTTCTAGCGGGAGGGGGCCAAGGCACCCAGTACTTC.

The chain joins TRBV2 to TRBJ2-5; 13 bases align to TRBD2. Germline V gene data show CDR1 as SNHLY and CDR2 as FYNNEI. V dropped 1 base and J dropped 2; count of bases not matched to a gene: 7. The CDR3 covers 18 residues. The DNA for the CDR3 is TGTGCCAGCAGTGAAGGGGTACTAGCGGGAGGGCGGCAAGAGACCCAGTACTTC. It is translated as CASSEGVLAGGRQETQYF.

This clone was detected only once. The chain combines TRBV6-2 or TRBV6-3 with TRBJ1-1; TRBD1 matches at 7 bases. V shed 3 bases, J shed 2 bases, and the junction held 9 bases outside the gene matches. The CDR3 runs to 16 residues. In germline, CDR1 is MNHEY, CDR2 SVGEGT. CDR3 bases: TGTGCCAGCAGTTATCCCTCGGGACAGCTTAACACTGAAGCTTTCTTT. Its protein product is CASSYPSGQLNTEAFF.

The chain recombines TRBV23-1 with TRBJ2-7, with 8 bases lining up with TRBD2. TRBV23-1 counts as an open reading frame of uncertain function. J lost 5 bases, V lost 4 bases, and 16 bases had no gene match. The CDR3 consists of 17 residues. In nucleotides, the CDR3 is TGCGCCAGCAGTCGGGCCCGGATCCGGGGGGGGACCCACGAGCAGTACTTC. It encodes CASSRARIRGGTHEQYF.

The J gene is TRBJ2-2, the V gene TRBV4-1; no clear D gene. The CDR3 has 13 residues. V shed 4 bases and J shed 2 bases, with 5 bases lying between them. CDR1 is MGHRA, CDR2 YSYEKL, per germline. DNA of the CDR3: TGCGCCAGCAGCCCCTTAAACACCGGGGAGCTGTTTTTT. Protein sequence: CASSPLNTGELFF.

The chain employs TRBV7-3 and TRBJ2-7, with 8 bases matching TRBD2. Trimming cost V 0 bases and J 1 base; bases outside gene matches: 2. CDR3 length: 15 amino acids. Germline assignment: CDR1 SGHTA and CDR2 FQGTGA. The CDR3 bases are TGTGCCAGCAGCTTAACTAGCGGGGTTTCCTACGAGCAGTACTTC. Translating it yields CASSLTSGVSYEQYF.

The rearrangement joins TRBV18 to TRBJ2-1; 10 bases agree with TRBD2. The V segment lost 0 bases and the J segment 7 bases; nucleotides outside the gene matches: 6. The CDR3 contains 16 residues. Germline V gene data show CDR1 as KGHSH and CDR2 as LQKENI. The CDR3 sequence: CASSPPLAGEKNEQFF. The DNA for the CDR3 is TGTGCCAGCTCACCACCTCTAGCGGGAGAGAAGAATGAGCAGTTCTTC. Filled out from reference TRBV18 and TRBJ2-1, the complete variable domain reads NAGVMQNPRHLVRRRGQEARLRCSPMKGHSHVYWYRQLPEEGLKFMVYLQKENIIDESGMPKERFSAEFPKEGPSILRIQQVVRGDSAAYFCASSPPLAGEKNEQFFGPGTRLTVL.

V and J are TRBV6-7 and TRBJ1-6; the match to TRBD1 covers 8 bases. TRBV6-7 belongs to the ORF category, with a function that is uncertain. The CDR3 spans 18 residues. With V trimmed by 0 bases and J by 11 bases, 15 bases remained unmatched. The CDR3, as DNA: TGTGCCAGCAGTTACTCGGAAAGGGGACAGGCACACTGGGCACCCCTCCACTTT. As protein: CASSYSERGQAHWAPLHF.

The J gene is TRBJ2-2, the V gene TRBV7-2; possibly TRBD2 for D (5 bases). Germline V gene sequence: CDR1 SGHTA, CDR2 FQGNSA. The CDR3 length is 13 residues. V was clipped by 0 bases and J by 6 bases, with 5 bases between them. CDR3: CASSLAGAGELFF. The CDR3 DNA reads TGTGCCAGCAGCTTAGCGGGAGCCGGGGAGCTGTTTTTT.

This chain uses TRBV6-5 with TRBJ1-2; 7 bases are shared with TRBD1. V gave up 5 bases and J gave up 8 bases; unmatched junction bases: 8. CDR3 size: 13 residues. Germline loops: CDR1 MNHEY, CDR2 SVGAGI. This CDR3 is CASSPTGLGGYTF. As DNA, the CDR3 is TGTGCCAGCAGTCCGACAGGGCTGGGCGGCTACACCTTC.

V and J are TRBV19 and TRBJ1-6, with a weak D call TRBD1 (5 bases). Germline lookup yields CDR1 LNHDA and CDR2 SQIVND (reference sequence). V was cut by 3 bases and J by 10 bases, with 25 bases left in between. CDR3 length: 18 residues. Here the CDR3 DNA reads TGTGCCAGTAGTATCGGTTTATCGCGACAGTTTCCCACGTCACCCCTCCACTTT. Protein sequence: CASSIGLSRQFPTSPLHF.

V and J are TRBV6-6 and TRBJ1-2; D is unresolved. The CDR3 is 12 residues long. The ends were cut back, 2 bases at V and 7 bases at J, with 8 bases in the middle. Germline lookup yields CDR1 MNHNY and CDR2 SVGAGI (reference sequence). The chain's CDR3 is CASSYAGGGYTF. For the CDR3, the DNA is TGTGCCAGCAGTTACGCAGGAGGTGGCTACACCTTC.

The chain joins TRBV5-1 to TRBJ2-7; D gene unclear. This CDR3 contains 13 residues. CDR1 SGHRS and CDR2 YFSETQ come from the germline V gene. V gave up 2 bases and J gave up 1 base, with 7 bases separating them. The DNA of the CDR3 is TGCGCCAGCAGCTTTCGCGTATCCTACGAGCAGTACTTC. Its protein is CASSFRVSYEQYF.

There are a few counts of this clone. The V and J genes are TRBV19 and TRBJ1-1, with TRBD1 as a possible D gene (6 bases). V lost 3 bases to trimming and J lost 5 bases, with 16 bases between them. The CDR3 covers 15 residues. The germline CDR1 and CDR2 sequences are LNHDA and SQIVND (reference sequence). CDR3 amino acids: CASSMGTFQQTEAFF. Written as DNA, the CDR3 is TGTGCCAGTAGTATGGGGACATTCCAACAAACTGAAGCTTTCTTT.

This clone was seen only a few times. The chain carries TRBV10-3 and TRBJ2-1, with TRBD2 matching 15 bases. The CDR3 covers 16 residues. V dropped 4 bases and J dropped 5; count of bases not matched to a gene: 3. Germline values: CDR1 ENHRY, CDR2 SYGVKD. CDR3 in amino acids: CAISGGLAGGDNEQFF. The DNA of the CDR3 is TGTGCCATCAGTGGGGGACTAGCGGGAGGAGACAATGAGCAGTTCTTC.

The chain couples TRBV28 to TRBJ2-6, with 8 positions matching TRBD1. The CDR3 has 17 residues. V gave up 7 bases and J gave up 4 bases; unmatched junction bases: 12. The germline CDR1 and CDR2 sequences are MDHEN and SYDVKM. This CDR3 is CASNPDRGKRGANVLTF. The CDR3 bases are TGTGCCAGCAATCCTGACAGGGGTAAAAGAGGGGCCAACGTCCTGACTTTC.

Here the CDR3 DNA reads TGTGCCAGCAGCCAGAGACTCTATGGCTACACCTTC. This translates into CASSQRLYGYTF. V is TRBV3-1 (or the pseudogene TRBV3-2) and J is TRBJ1-2; D uncertain. Trimming took 3 bases from V and 4 from J, leaving 6 bases between them. Per the germline V gene, CDR1 is LGHDT and CDR2 is YNNKEL (reference sequence). The CDR3 has 12 amino acids.

The J gene is TRBJ2-5, the V gene TRBV13, with 9 positions matching TRBD1. The CDR3 length is 14 residues. V was pared by 5 bases and J by 5 bases, with 6 bases of the junction left unmatched. Per germline, CDR1 PRHDT and CDR2 FYEKMQ (reference sequence). CDR3 nucleotides: TGTGCCAGCAGCGCCTCGGACAGGGGTGAGACCCAGTACTTC. Residues: CASSASDRGETQYF.

This chain joins TRBV7-3 and TRBJ2-3, with 8 bases lining up with TRBD1. The length of the CDR3 is 17 residues. Germline CDR1 is SGHTA and CDR2 is FQGTGA. Trimming removed 2 bases from V and 4 bases from J; junction bases left unmatched: 11. The CDR3 reads CASSLGAQGAAADTQYF. Written as DNA, the CDR3 is TGTGCCAGCAGCTTAGGGGCCCAGGGGGCGGCCGCAGATACGCAGTATTTT.

The gene calls are TRBV10-2 and TRBJ1-6; D is unclear. Looked up from germline, CDR1 is WSHSY and CDR2 is SAAADI. V gave up 0 bases and J gave up 8 bases, with 14 bases separating them. The CDR3 has 16 residues. The CDR3 nucleotides are TGCGCCAGCAGTGAGTCGAGGGTGGCAGTCGATTCACCCCTCCACTTT. Protein sequence: CASSESRVAVDSPLHF.

The sample holds one count of this clone. V gene TRBV5-1 combines with J gene TRBJ2-1; D is uncertain. The CDR3 runs 12 residues. Germline CDR1 SGHRS, CDR2 YFSETQ. V was pared by 0 bases and J by 8 bases, with 6 bases between. CDR3 DNA sequence: TGCGCCAGCAGCTTGGGGCCGTATGAGCAGTTCTTC. Translated: CASSLGPYEQFF.

This chain connects TRBV4-1 to TRBJ2-3; 9 bases align to TRBD2. CDR3 length: 17 amino acids. V trimming: 2 bases; J trimming: 2 bases; junction bases outside the gene matches: 8. Germline V gene data show CDR1 as MGHRA and CDR2 as YSYEKL. For the CDR3, the DNA is TGCGCCAGCAGCCAACGATTCCGCGGGAGGGCCACAGATACGCAGTATTTT. This sequence encodes CASSQRFRGRATDTQYF.

This clone was seen just once. The chain uses TRBV27 and TRBJ2-1; 11 positions agree with TRBD2. Germline V gene lookup returns CDR1 MNHEY and CDR2 SMNVEV (reference sequence). The CDR3 has 18 residues. Losses at the gene ends were 5 bases for V and 0 bases for J; bases not matched to a gene: 9. The CDR3 DNA is TGTGCCAGCAGTCCGCCTAGCGGGGGGAGGGGCTCCTACAATGAGCAGTTCTTC. Its protein product is CASSPPSGGRGSYNEQFF.